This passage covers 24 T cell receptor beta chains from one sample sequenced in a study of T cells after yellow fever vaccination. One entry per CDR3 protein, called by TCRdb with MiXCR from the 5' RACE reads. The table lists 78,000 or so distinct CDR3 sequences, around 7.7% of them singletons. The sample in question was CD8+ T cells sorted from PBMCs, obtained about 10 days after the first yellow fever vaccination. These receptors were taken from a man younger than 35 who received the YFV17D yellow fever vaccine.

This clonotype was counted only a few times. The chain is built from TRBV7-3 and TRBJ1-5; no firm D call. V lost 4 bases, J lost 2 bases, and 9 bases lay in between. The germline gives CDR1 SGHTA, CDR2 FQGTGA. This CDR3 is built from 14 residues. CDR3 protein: CASSWLTGNQPQHF. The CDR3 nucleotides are TGTGCCAGCAGCTGGTTAACAGGCAATCAGCCCCAGCATTTT. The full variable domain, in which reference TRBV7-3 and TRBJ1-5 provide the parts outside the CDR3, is GAGVSQTPSNKVTEKGKYVELRCDPISGHTALYWYRQSLGQGPEFLIYFQGTGAADDSGLPNDRFFAVRPEGSVSTLKIQRTERGDSAVYLCASSWLTGNQPQHFGDGTRLSIL.

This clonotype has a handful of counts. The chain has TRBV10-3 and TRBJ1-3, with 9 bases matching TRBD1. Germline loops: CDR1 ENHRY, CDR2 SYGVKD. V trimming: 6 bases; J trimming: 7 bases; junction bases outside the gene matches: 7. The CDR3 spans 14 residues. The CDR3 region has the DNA TGTGCCATCAGGAGGACAGGGGAGAGGAACACCATATATTTT. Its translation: CAIRRTGERNTIYF.

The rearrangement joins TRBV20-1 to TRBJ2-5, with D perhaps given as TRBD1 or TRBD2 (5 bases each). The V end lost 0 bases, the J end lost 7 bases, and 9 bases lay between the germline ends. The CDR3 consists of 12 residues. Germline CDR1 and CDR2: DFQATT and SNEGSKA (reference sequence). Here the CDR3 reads CSARDLGVTQYF. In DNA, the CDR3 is TGCAGTGCTAGAGATCTGGGGGTGACCCAGTACTTC.

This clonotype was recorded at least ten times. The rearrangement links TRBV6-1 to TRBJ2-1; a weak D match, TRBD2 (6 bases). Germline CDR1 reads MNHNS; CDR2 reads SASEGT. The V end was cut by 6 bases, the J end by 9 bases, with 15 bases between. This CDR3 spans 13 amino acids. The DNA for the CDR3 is TGTGCCAGCAGGGTTGGGACTGCCTTTGAGCAGTTCTTC. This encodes CASRVGTAFEQFF.

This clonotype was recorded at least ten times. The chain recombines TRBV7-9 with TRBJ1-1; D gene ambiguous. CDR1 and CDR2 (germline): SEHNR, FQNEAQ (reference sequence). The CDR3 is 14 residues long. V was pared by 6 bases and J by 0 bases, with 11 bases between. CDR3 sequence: CASRLKGMNTEAFF. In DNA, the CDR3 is TGTGCCAGCAGATTGAAAGGCATGAACACTGAAGCTTTCTTT.

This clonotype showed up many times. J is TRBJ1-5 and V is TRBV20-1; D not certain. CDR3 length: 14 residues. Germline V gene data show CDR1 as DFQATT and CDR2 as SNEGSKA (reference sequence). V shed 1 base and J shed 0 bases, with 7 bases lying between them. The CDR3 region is CSARVPDSNQPQHF. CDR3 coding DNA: TGCAGTGCTAGAGTGCCGGATAGCAATCAGCCCCAGCATTTT.

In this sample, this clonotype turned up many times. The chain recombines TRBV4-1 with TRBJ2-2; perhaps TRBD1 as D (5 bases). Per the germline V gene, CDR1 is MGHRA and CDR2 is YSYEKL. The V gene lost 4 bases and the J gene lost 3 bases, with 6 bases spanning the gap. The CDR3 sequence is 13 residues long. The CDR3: CASSLTDTGELFF. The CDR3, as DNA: TGCGCCAGCAGCCTGACAGACACCGGGGAGCTGTTTTTT.

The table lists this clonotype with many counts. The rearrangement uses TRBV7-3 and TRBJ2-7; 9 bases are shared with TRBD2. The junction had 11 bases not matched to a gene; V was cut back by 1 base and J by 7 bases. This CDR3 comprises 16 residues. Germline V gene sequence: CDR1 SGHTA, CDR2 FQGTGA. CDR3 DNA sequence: TGTGCCAGCAGCTTAATTCAGCGGGGGGCCCGTGGGGAGCAGTACTTC. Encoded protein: CASSLIQRGARGEQYF.

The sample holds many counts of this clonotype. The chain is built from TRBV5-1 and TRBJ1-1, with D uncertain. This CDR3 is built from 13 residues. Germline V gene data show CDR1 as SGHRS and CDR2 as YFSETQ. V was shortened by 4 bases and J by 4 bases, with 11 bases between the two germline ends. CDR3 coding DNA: TGCGCCAGCAGCGCCATTGGAGGCACTGAAGCTTTCTTT. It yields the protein CASSAIGGTEAFF.

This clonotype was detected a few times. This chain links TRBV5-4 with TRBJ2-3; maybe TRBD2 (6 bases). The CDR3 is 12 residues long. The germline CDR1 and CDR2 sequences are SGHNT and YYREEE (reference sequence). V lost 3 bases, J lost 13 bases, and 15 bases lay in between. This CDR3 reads CASSSSGTPEYF. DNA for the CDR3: TGTGCCAGCAGCTCCTCCGGGACTCCCGAGTATTTT.

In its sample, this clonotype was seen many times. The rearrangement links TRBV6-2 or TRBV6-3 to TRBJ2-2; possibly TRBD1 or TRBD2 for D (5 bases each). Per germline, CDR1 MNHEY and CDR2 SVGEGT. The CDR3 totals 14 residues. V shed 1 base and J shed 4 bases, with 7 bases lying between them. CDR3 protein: CASSYWGTTGELFF. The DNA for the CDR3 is TGTGCCAGCAGTTACTGGGGGACCACCGGGGAGCTGTTTTTT.

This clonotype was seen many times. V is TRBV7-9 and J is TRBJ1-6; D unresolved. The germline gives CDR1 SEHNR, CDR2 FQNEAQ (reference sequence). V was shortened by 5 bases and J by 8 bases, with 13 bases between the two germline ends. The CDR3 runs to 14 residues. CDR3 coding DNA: TGTGCCAGCAGCCCCGCGACGGTTTATTCACCCCTCCACTTT. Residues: CASSPATVYSPLHF. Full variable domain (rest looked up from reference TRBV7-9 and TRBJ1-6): DTGVSQNPRHKITKRGQNVTFRCDPISEHNRLYWYRQTLGQGPEFLTYFQNEAQLEKSRLLSDRFSAERPKGSFSTLEIQRTEQGDSAMYLCASSPATVYSPLHFGNGTRLTVT.

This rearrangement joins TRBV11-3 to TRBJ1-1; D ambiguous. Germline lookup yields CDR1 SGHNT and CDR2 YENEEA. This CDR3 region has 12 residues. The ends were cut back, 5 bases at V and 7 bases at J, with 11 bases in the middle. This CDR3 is CASSQGGFEAFF. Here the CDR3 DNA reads TGTGCCAGCAGCCAAGGAGGGTTTGAAGCTTTCTTT.

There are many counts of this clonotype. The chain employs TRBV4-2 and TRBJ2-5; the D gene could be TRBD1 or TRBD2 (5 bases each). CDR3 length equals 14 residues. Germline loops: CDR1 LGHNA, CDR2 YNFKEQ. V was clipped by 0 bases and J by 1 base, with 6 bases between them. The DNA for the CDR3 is TGTGCCAGCAGCCAAGAAGGGACCCAAGAGACCCAGTACTTC. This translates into CASSQEGTQETQYF.

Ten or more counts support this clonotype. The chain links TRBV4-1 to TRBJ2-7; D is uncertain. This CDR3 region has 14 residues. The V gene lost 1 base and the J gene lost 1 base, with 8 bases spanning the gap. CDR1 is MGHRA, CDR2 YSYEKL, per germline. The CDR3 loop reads CASSQVVNSYEQYF. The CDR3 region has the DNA TGCGCCAGCAGCCAAGTCGTCAATTCCTACGAGCAGTACTTC.

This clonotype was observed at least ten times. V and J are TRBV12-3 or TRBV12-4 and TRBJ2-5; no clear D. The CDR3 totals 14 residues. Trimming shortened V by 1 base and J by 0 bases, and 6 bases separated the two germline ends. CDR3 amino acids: CASSLVPYQETQYF. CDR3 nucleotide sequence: TGTGCCAGCAGTTTAGTTCCGTACCAAGAGACCCAGTACTTC.

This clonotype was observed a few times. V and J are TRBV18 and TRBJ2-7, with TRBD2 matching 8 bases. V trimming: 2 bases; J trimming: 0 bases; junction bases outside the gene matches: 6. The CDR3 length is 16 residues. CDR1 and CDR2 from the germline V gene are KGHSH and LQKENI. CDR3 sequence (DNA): TGTGCCAGCTCACCAACGACTAGCGCAAACTCCTACGAGCAGTACTTC. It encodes CASSPTTSANSYEQYF.

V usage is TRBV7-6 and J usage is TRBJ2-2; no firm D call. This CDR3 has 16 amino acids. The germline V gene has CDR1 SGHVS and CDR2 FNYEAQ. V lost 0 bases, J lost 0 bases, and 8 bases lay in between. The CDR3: CASSLAGIANTGELFF. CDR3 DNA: TGTGCCAGCAGCTTAGCGGGAATCGCGAACACCGGGGAGCTGTTTTTT. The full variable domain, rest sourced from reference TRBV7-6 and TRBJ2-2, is GAGVSQSPRYKVTKRGQDVALRCDPISGHVSLYWYRQALGQGPEFLTYFNYEAQQDKSGLPNDRFSAERPEGSISTLTIQRTEQRDSAMYRCASSLAGIANTGELFFGEGSRLTVL.

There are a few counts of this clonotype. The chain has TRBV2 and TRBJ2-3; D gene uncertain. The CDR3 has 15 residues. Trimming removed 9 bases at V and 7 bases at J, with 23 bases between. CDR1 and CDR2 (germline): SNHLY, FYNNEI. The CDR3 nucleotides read TGTGCCAGTTGGACCCCCAACATTCGTATACATACGCAGTATTTT. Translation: CASWTPNIRIHTQYF.

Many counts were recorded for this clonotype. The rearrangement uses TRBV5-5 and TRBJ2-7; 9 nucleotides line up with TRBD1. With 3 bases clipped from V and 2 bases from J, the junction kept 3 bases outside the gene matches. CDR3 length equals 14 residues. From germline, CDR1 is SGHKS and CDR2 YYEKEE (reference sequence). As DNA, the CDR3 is TGTGCCAGCAGCTGGGGACAGGGAGCCTACGAGCAGTACTTC. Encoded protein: CASSWGQGAYEQYF.

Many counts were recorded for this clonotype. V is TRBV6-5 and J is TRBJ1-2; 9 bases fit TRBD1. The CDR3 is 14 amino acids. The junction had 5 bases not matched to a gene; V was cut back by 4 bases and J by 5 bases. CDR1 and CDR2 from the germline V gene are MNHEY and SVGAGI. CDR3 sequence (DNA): TGTGCCAGCAGTTCGGGAGGACAGGGGTATGGCTACACCTTC. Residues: CASSSGGQGYGYTF.

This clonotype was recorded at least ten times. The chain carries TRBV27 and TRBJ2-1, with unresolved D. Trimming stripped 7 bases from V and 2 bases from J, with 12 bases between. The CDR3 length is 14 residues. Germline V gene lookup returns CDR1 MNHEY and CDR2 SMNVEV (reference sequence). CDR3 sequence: CASTLVGTYNEQFF. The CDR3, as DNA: TGTGCCAGCACACTGGTGGGGACCTACAATGAGCAGTTCTTC.

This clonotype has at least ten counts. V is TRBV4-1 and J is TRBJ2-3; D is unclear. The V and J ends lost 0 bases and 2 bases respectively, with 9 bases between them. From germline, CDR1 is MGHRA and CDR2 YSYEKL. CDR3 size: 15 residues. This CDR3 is CASSQEGIPTDTQYF. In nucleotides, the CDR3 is TGCGCCAGCAGCCAAGAGGGTATCCCCACAGATACGCAGTATTTT.

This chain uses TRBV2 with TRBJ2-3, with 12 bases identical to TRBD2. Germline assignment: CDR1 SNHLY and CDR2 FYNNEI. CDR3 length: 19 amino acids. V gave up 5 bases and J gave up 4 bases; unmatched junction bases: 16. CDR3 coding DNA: TGTGCCAGCAGTTTGAATTTCGGGCTAGCGGGGGGGCGTTCAGATACGCAGTATTTT. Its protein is CASSLNFGLAGGRSDTQYF.